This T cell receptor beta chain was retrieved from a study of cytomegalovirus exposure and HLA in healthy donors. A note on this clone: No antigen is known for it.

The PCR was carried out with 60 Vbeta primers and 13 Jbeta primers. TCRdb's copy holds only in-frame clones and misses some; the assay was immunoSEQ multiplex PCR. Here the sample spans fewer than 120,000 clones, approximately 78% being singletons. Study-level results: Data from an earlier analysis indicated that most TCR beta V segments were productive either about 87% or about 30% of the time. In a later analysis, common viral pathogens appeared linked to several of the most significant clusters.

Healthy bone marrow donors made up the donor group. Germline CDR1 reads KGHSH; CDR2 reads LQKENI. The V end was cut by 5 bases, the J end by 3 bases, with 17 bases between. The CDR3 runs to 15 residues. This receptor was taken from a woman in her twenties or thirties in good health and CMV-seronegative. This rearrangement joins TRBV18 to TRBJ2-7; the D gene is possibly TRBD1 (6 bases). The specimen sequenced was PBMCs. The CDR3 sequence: CASSSTDRPNYEQYF. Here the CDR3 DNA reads TGTGCCAGCTCATCAACTGACAGGCCGAACTACGAGCAGTACTTC.